The next 27 T cell receptor beta chains were all read from a single sample in a study of shared clonotypes between healthy human individuals. Generated by immunoSEQ multiplex PCR, the TCRdb table keeps only in-frame clones and is missing some. Among more than 2 million clones listed, around 95% were seen once. CD8 cells regarded as naive lacked CD45RO, were positively chosen for CCR7, and omitted terminally differentiated effector memory CD45RA+ cells. Specimen: naive CD8+ T cells from PBMCs. These receptors came from a man aged 18-30 years in good health. Some clones in this sample may be carry-over from other donors' samples.

The V call is TRBV13, the J call TRBJ2-1; possibly TRBD2 for D (6 bases). Germline V CDR1 and CDR2: PRHDT, FYEKMQ (reference sequence). V was cut by 2 bases and J by 4 bases, with 18 bases left in between. This CDR3 region has 17 residues. The CDR3: CASSLTSQPGVYNEQFF. In nucleotides, the CDR3 is TGTGCCAGCAGCTTAACTAGCCAACCGGGGGTTTACAATGAGCAGTTCTTC.

The J gene is TRBJ2-7, the V gene TRBV4-3, with no clear D. Germline V gene lookup returns CDR1 LGHNA and CDR2 YSLEER. Trimming shortened V by 1 base and J by 4 bases, and 11 bases separated the two germline ends. This CDR3 spans 14 amino acids. The CDR3 here is CASSQGTRMYEQYF. CDR3 DNA sequence: TGCGCCAGCAGCCAAGGTACACGGATGTACGAGCAGTACTTC.

This chain links TRBV27 with TRBJ1-1; perhaps TRBD1 as D (6 bases). Trimming took off 5 bases at V and 0 bases at J, with 22 bases between the two ends. Germline CDR1 is MNHEY and CDR2 is SMNVEV (reference sequence). This CDR3 has 18 amino acids. In DNA, the CDR3 is TGTGCCAGCAGTGCCTACCCCCCCGGACAGTTCATGAACACTGAAGCTTTCTTT. Residues: CASSAYPPGQFMNTEAFF.

V gene TRBV11-2 combines with J gene TRBJ1-6; maybe TRBD1 (5 bases). In germline, CDR1 is SGHAT, CDR2 FQNNGV. V lost 4 bases to trimming and J lost 6 bases, with 13 bases between them. The CDR3 runs to 15 residues. The CDR3 sequence: CASSSGLLFNSPLHF. In nucleotides, the CDR3 is TGTGCCAGCAGCTCGGGACTCCTGTTTAATTCACCCCTCCACTTT.

With regard to this clone: The same CDR3 arises from other DNA sequences in this sample as well. J is TRBJ1-1 and V is TRBV19, with D maybe TRBD1 (6 bases). CDR3 length: 13 residues. Germline loops: CDR1 LNHDA, CDR2 SQIVND (reference sequence). The V end lost 9 bases, the J end lost 2 bases, and 13 bases lay between the germline ends. The CDR3 loop reads CASRGGGNTEAFF. The CDR3 DNA is TGTGCCAGCCGAGGGGGGGGCAACACTGAAGCTTTCTTT.

The rearrangement uses TRBV7-8 and TRBJ1-1; D ambiguous. The CDR3 extends over 13 amino acids. Germline CDR1 and CDR2: SGHVS and FQNEAQ. V was pared by 5 bases and J by 0 bases, with 7 bases between. The CDR3 is CASSPGLNTEAFF. The CDR3 nucleotides read TGTGCCAGCAGCCCGGGCCTGAACACTGAAGCTTTCTTT.

The chain recombines TRBV27 with TRBJ2-2; a possible D gene is TRBD2 (5 bases). The CDR3 is 15 residues long. Per germline, CDR1 MNHEY and CDR2 SMNVEV (reference sequence). The V gene lost 4 bases and the J gene lost 6 bases, with 15 bases spanning the gap. The CDR3 spells CASSSHSARPGELFF. CDR3 DNA sequence: TGTGCCAGCAGTTCGCATAGCGCCCGACCCGGGGAGCTGTTTTTT.

With regard to this clone: Other DNA sequences in the sample encode the same CDR3. The chain recombines TRBV9 with TRBJ2-2; D is uncertain. CDR1 and CDR2 (germline): SGDLS, YYNGEE. V gave up 1 base and J gave up 5 bases, with 6 bases separating them. The length of the CDR3 is 13 residues. The CDR3 loop reads CASSVLGTGELFF. CDR3 nucleotide sequence: TGTGCCAGCAGCGTACTGGGGACCGGGGAGCTGTTTTTT.

The chain is built from TRBV7-9 and TRBJ2-7; no clear D gene. This CDR3 spans 14 amino acids. Germline V gene data show CDR1 as SEHNR and CDR2 as FQNEAQ (reference sequence). Trimming took off 5 bases at V and 0 bases at J, with 11 bases between the two ends. CDR3 region: CASSAGHPSYEQYF. CDR3 DNA sequence: TGTGCCAGCAGCGCCGGGCATCCCTCCTACGAGCAGTACTTC.

The V and J genes are TRBV5-8 and TRBJ1-1, with D hard to call. CDR1 is SGHTS and CDR2 is YDEGEE in the germline V gene. The CDR3 has 12 residues. Trimming cost V 1 base and J 8 bases, with 9 bases left between them. CDR3 amino acids: CASSLRNVEAFF. The DNA of the CDR3 is TGTGCCAGCAGCTTGAGGAATGTCGAAGCTTTCTTT.

The V and J genes are TRBV5-6 and TRBJ2-4; no firm D call. Germline loops: CDR1 SGHDT, CDR2 YYEEEE. The length of the CDR3 is 16 residues. V lost 0 bases to trimming and J lost 3 bases, with 13 bases between them. As DNA, the CDR3 is TGTGCCAGCAGCTTGGGTTCTGCAGCCTTCAAAAACATTCAGTACTTC. This sequence encodes CASSLGSAAFKNIQYF.

This sequence joins TRBV27 and TRBJ1-2, with a weak D call TRBD1 (5 bases). The V gene lost 5 bases and the J gene lost 5 bases, with 24 bases spanning the gap. CDR1 is MNHEY, CDR2 SMNVEV, per germline (reference sequence). The CDR3 loop spans 17 amino acids. This CDR3 reads CASSLTIGQGTRYGYTF. In DNA, the CDR3 is TGTGCCAGCAGTCTCACTATCGGCCAAGGGACGAGGTATGGCTACACCTTC.

The chain carries TRBV27 and TRBJ1-5; TRBD1 matches at 9 bases. Germline loops: CDR1 MNHEY, CDR2 SMNVEV (reference sequence). The length of the CDR3 is 18 residues. After removal of 5 bases from V and 3 bases from J, the junction contained 14 bases not matched to a gene. CDR3 bases: TGTGCCAGCAGTCCCGGGACAGGGAGGATGGTTGCCAATCAGCCCCAGCATTTT. Translated, it gives CASSPGTGRMVANQPQHF.

The rearrangement uses TRBV6-5 and TRBJ2-7, with 7 nucleotides matching TRBD2. CDR3 size: 15 residues. Germline V gene data show CDR1 as MNHEY and CDR2 as SVGAGI. Trimming at V came to 7 bases and at J to 4 bases, leaving 13 bases not matched to a gene. CDR3 sequence reads: CASIKRAGEGYEQYF. The CDR3 DNA reads TGTGCCAGCATCAAGAGGGCGGGAGAGGGTTACGAGCAGTACTTC.

The chain couples TRBV5-6 to TRBJ2-7; 9 bases are a match to TRBD2. CDR3 length: 16 residues. V lost 2 bases, J lost 7 bases, and 13 bases stayed unmatched. In germline, CDR1 is SGHDT, CDR2 YYEEEE. Written as DNA, the CDR3 is TGTGCCAGCAGCTTTAGTTTAGCGGGAGCCGCGGGTGAGCAGTACTTC. Protein: CASSFSLAGAAGEQYF. Combining the CDR3 with reference TRBV5-6 and TRBJ2-7 gives the whole variable domain DAGVTQSPTHLIKTRGQQVTLRCSPKSGHDTVSWYQQALGQGPQFIFQYYEEEERQRGNFPDRFSGHQFPNYSSELNVNALLLGDSALYLCASSFSLAGAAGEQYFGPGTRLTVT.

This clone was recorded only once. In the same sample, other DNA sequences code for this CDR3. The genes are TRBV27 and TRBJ2-7; D is possibly TRBD2 (5 bases). V was clipped by 5 bases and J by 0 bases, with 8 bases between them. The CDR3 has 13 amino acids. CDR1 is MNHEY and CDR2 is SMNVEV in the germline V gene (reference sequence). This CDR3 is CASSLGLSYEQYF. The DNA for the CDR3 is TGTGCCAGCAGTCTTGGACTCTCCTACGAGCAGTACTTC.

Remarks on this clone: At the DNA level, this CDR3 is encoded by other sequences in the same sample as well. The chain joins TRBV11-2 to TRBJ2-7; weak D call: TRBD2 (5 bases). CDR3 length: 14 residues. Germline assignment: CDR1 SGHAT and CDR2 FQNNGV. V was pared by 1 base and J by 2 bases, with 9 bases between. In DNA, the CDR3 is TGTGCCAGCAGCTTAGGAGGGCGCGCCTACGAGCAGTACTTC. This codes for CASSLGGRAYEQYF.

The chain couples TRBV27 to TRBJ2-3; TRBD2 matches 12 bases. CDR3 length: 18 residues. Trimming cost V 5 bases and J 3 bases; bases outside gene matches: 12. Germline V gene lookup returns CDR1 MNHEY and CDR2 SMNVEV (reference sequence). The CDR3 loop is CASSPHLAGGSPTDTQYF. In DNA, the CDR3 is TGTGCCAGCAGTCCCCACCTAGCGGGAGGGTCCCCGACAGATACGCAGTATTTT.

The chain carries TRBV13 and TRBJ2-5; 8 bases are shared with TRBD2. The CDR3 runs 16 residues. CDR1 PRHDT and CDR2 FYEKMQ come from the germline V gene (reference sequence). V shed 4 bases and J 2 bases; nucleotides not matched to a gene: 9. The CDR3, as DNA: TGTGCCAGCAGCTCGACTAGCGTGGGGGGGCAAGAGACCCAGTACTTC. The encoded protein is CASSSTSVGGQETQYF.

The V call is TRBV4-1, the J call TRBJ2-7; D not resolved. Germline values: CDR1 MGHRA, CDR2 YSYEKL. The CDR3 has 15 residues. Trimming took 3 bases from V and 2 from J, leaving 14 bases between them. The CDR3 coding sequence is TGCGCCAGCAGCCAGGGCGCATTGCCAGCCTACGAGCAGTACTTC. Its protein is CASSQGALPAYEQYF.

J is TRBJ1-5 and V is TRBV19, with 7 bases aligning to TRBD1. The CDR3 sequence is 15 residues long. After removal of 7 bases from V and 0 bases from J, the junction contained 6 bases not matched to a gene. Looked up from germline, CDR1 is LNHDA and CDR2 is SQIVND (reference sequence). CDR3 sequence (DNA): TGTGCCAGTACCCGAACAGGGGATAGCAATCAGCCCCAGCATTTT. Residues: CASTRTGDSNQPQHF.

The chain carries TRBV5-8 and TRBJ2-7, with 7 nucleotides matching TRBD1. The germline V gene encodes CDR1 SGHTS and CDR2 YDEGEE. The length of the CDR3 is 16 residues. V dropped 2 bases and J dropped 0; count of bases not matched to a gene: 8. CDR3 region: CASSLPGTDLSYEQYF. CDR3 sequence (DNA): TGTGCCAGCAGCTTACCCGGGACAGACCTCTCCTACGAGCAGTACTTC.

The V gene is TRBV7-9, the J gene TRBJ2-5; D may be TRBD1 or TRBD2 (5 bases each). The CDR3 totals 14 residues. Germline CDR1 and CDR2: SEHNR and FQNEAQ (reference sequence). Trimming removed 5 bases at V and 4 bases at J, with 14 bases between. CDR3 nucleotide sequence: TGTGCCAGCAGCCAGGGTCTACGGGGAGAGACCCAGTACTTC. As protein: CASSQGLRGETQYF.

The chain employs TRBV6-5 and TRBJ2-1; TRBD1 or TRBD2 may be the D gene (5 bases each). The V and J ends lost 9 bases and 5 bases respectively, with 11 bases between them. Germline lookup yields CDR1 MNHEY and CDR2 SVGAGI. This CDR3 is built from 12 residues. DNA for the CDR3: TGTGCCAGTTCCATGGGACACAATGAGCAGTTCTTC. Protein product: CASSMGHNEQFF.

The chain has TRBV11-2 and TRBJ2-1, with 7 bases matching TRBD2. This CDR3 has 17 residues. V trimming: 2 bases; J trimming: 5 bases; junction bases outside the gene matches: 12. Germline-derived CDR1 and CDR2 are SGHAT and FQNNGV. This CDR3 is CASSLFPGRQVDNEQFF. The CDR3 DNA sequence: TGTGCCAGCAGCTTATTTCCCGGGAGGCAAGTAGACAATGAGCAGTTCTTC.

There are a few counts of this clone. This sequence joins TRBV19 and TRBJ2-1, with D tentatively TRBD1 (7 bases). The CDR3 totals 11 residues. Germline V gene data show CDR1 as LNHDA and CDR2 as SQIVND (reference sequence). V lost 9 bases to trimming and J lost 9 bases, with 12 bases between them. The CDR3 DNA reads TGTGCCAGCTACAGGGGAGGTGAGCAGTTCTTC. Protein product: CASYRGGEQFF.

The V call is TRBV9, the J call TRBJ1-3; no definite D call. This CDR3 has 13 residues. Looked up from germline, CDR1 is SGDLS and CDR2 is YYNGEE. Deletions cut 2 bases from V and 4 bases from J, with 7 bases between. CDR3 nucleotides: TGTGCCAGCAGCGTCCGAATAGGAAACACCATATATTTT. Translated: CASSVRIGNTIYF.